This T cell receptor beta chain was documented in a study of T cells in Graves' hyperthyroidism and ophthalmopathy. Trimming stripped 3 bases from V and 6 bases from J, with 21 bases between. This CDR3 comprises 16 residues. This clonotype has at least ten counts. Amplified TCR beta CDR3 regions derived from RNA transcripts. Initially, a first-round RT-PCR of the TCR CDR3 employed the HTBI primer set. TCRdb independently ran MiXCR on the multiplex PCR reads; one entry per CDR3 protein. Of 700,000 or so distinct CDR3 sequences detected, over 15% appear once; the ten largest clones hold 8.4%. The rearrangement links TRBV12-3 or TRBV12-4 to TRBJ2-7, with D tentatively TRBD2 (5 bases). The clonotype originates from a man aged 18 to 30 with Graves' hyperthyroidism. The material sequenced was blood. CDR3 in DNA: TGTGCCAGCAGTTTCCACCGGACGTGGAGGACGGGCGAGCAGTACTTC. Amino acid sequence: CASSFHRTWRTGEQYF.